This T cell receptor beta chain was observed in a study of blood T cells in healthy people across ages. The individuals who served as donors were healthy Caucasians living in Russia, aged roughly 6 to 100. A second PCR, run for about 7 to 11 cycles, used a sample-barcoded 5' primer plus a J-beta primer mix. TCRdb reanalysed the 5' RACE reads using MiXCR and keeps one entry per CDR3 protein. The profile shows fewer than 900,000 distinct CDR3 sequences, about 34% of them singletons. The CDR3 has 11 amino acids. Germline-derived CDR1 and CDR2 are WSHSY and SAAADI. V dropped 7 bases and J dropped 7 bases, with 8 bases sitting between them.

V is TRBV10-2 and J is TRBJ1-3; unclear D gene. The clonotype originates from a man aged 18 to 35 in good health. The sequencing input was blood. The DNA for the CDR3 is TGCGCCAGCATGGCAGCTAACACCATATATTTT. Its protein is CASMAANTIYF.